Below are 11 T cell receptor beta chains sequenced from a single sample in a study of blood T cell repertoires in COVID-19. Data came from immunoSEQ multiplex PCR; TCRdb stores just in-frame clones and leaves some out. There are about 77,000 clones in the sample; 80% occur only once, and 4.5% to 5.5% lies in the top ten. The sequencing input was peripheral blood. The receptors originated from a woman in her 70s with acute or convalescent COVID-19.

This clone has only a few counts. The chain uses TRBV6-5 and TRBJ1-1; no firm D call. The CDR3 spans 15 residues. V shed 0 bases and J shed 6 bases, with 14 bases lying between them. Germline V gene sequence: CDR1 MNHEY, CDR2 SVGAGI. The chain's CDR3 is CASSYSIEGGAEAFF. In nucleotides, the CDR3 is TGTGCCAGCAGTTACTCGATTGAGGGAGGCGCTGAAGCTTTCTTT.

The chain carries TRBV5-1 and TRBJ2-5; 10 bases match TRBD1. Trimming took 2 bases from V and 4 from J; bases not matched to a gene: 5. CDR1 is SGHRS and CDR2 is YFSETQ in the germline V gene. The CDR3 is 15 amino acids. CDR3 in amino acids: CASSFLTGGPETQYF. The CDR3 DNA is TGCGCCAGCAGCTTCTTGACAGGGGGCCCAGAGACCCAGTACTTC.

This rearrangement joins TRBV27 to TRBJ1-5, with D tentatively TRBD1 (5 bases). The germline V and J ends were trimmed by 2 bases and 3 bases, with 14 bases remaining between them. CDR1 is MNHEY and CDR2 is SMNVEV in the germline V gene (reference sequence). CDR3 length equals 16 residues. The CDR3 nucleotides read TGTGCCAGCAGTTTAAGTTCAGGGTTTCTCAATCAGCCCCAGCATTTT. This sequence encodes CASSLSSGFLNQPQHF.

This clone was seen a single time. The J gene is TRBJ1-5, the V gene TRBV4-1; D perhaps matches TRBD1 (5 bases). CDR1 is MGHRA, CDR2 YSYEKL, per germline. The CDR3 consists of 17 residues. V lost 0 bases to trimming and J lost 2 bases, with 14 bases between them. The CDR3 spells CASSQDPQGGRNQPQHF. In DNA, the CDR3 is TGCGCCAGCAGCCAAGATCCGCAGGGAGGGCGCAATCAGCCCCAGCATTTT.

V is TRBV5-5 and J is TRBJ1-4; 7 bases align to TRBD1. Trimming removed 0 bases from V and 7 bases from J; junction bases left unmatched: 6. This CDR3 is 15 amino acids long. Germline V gene sequence: CDR1 SGHKS, CDR2 YYEKEE (reference sequence). CDR3 nucleotide sequence: TGTGCCAGCAGCTTGGGGGACAGAATAGGTGAAAAACTGTTTTTT. Encoded protein: CASSLGDRIGEKLFF.

The chain recombines TRBV5-6 with TRBJ2-5; 8 bases are a match to TRBD1. V shed 1 base and J 1 base; nucleotides not matched to a gene: 3. This CDR3 is 15 amino acids long. Germline-derived CDR1 and CDR2 are SGHDT and YYEEEE. CDR3: CASSLFGTGQETQYF. The DNA of the CDR3 is TGTGCCAGCAGCTTGTTCGGGACAGGCCAAGAGACCCAGTACTTC.

This chain uses TRBV11-3 with TRBJ1-1; the D gene is possibly TRBD1 (5 bases). The CDR3 length is 12 residues. Germline V CDR1 and CDR2: SGHNT, YENEEA. Trimming took off 7 bases at V and 4 bases at J, with 10 bases between the two ends. CDR3 DNA: TGTGCCAGCAATGGGGCAGCCACTGAAGCTTTCTTT. Translated, it gives CASNGAATEAFF.

The rearrangement uses TRBV7-7 and TRBJ1-2, with a weak D call TRBD1 (6 bases). With 5 bases removed from V and 1 base from J, the gap between germline ends came to 14 bases. The germline V gene has CDR1 SSHAT and CDR2 FNYEAQ (reference sequence). This CDR3 is 15 amino acids long. The CDR3 here is CASSPQGTFNYGYTF. CDR3 nucleotide sequence: TGTGCCAGCAGCCCTCAGGGGACCTTTAACTATGGCTACACCTTC.

J is TRBJ2-3 and V is TRBV6-5, with 7 nucleotides matching TRBD1. V shed 7 bases, J shed 2 bases, and the junction held 3 bases outside the gene matches. The CDR3 runs to 13 residues. Germline CDR1 and CDR2: MNHEY and SVGAGI. This CDR3 reads CASIGQVTDTQYF. In DNA, the CDR3 is TGTGCCAGCATTGGACAGGTCACAGATACGCAGTATTTT.

This rearrangement joins TRBV9 to TRBJ1-2; 7 positions match TRBD1. The trim removed 0 bases at V and 5 bases at J, leaving 7 bases unmatched. This CDR3 spans 15 amino acids. CDR1 SGDLS and CDR2 YYNGEE come from the germline V gene. This CDR3 reads CASSVAGDSIYGYTF. CDR3 bases: TGTGCCAGCAGCGTAGCTGGGGACAGCATATATGGCTACACCTTC.

V gene TRBV4-2 combines with J gene TRBJ1-2; D possibly corresponds to TRBD1 (6 bases). The germline V gene encodes CDR1 LGHNA and CDR2 YNFKEQ. CDR3 length: 14 amino acids. Trimming took 1 base from V and 5 from J, leaving 11 bases between them. CDR3 sequence (DNA): TGTGCCAGCAGCCAAGTAGGGGGAGATTATGGCTACACCTTC. Translating it yields CASSQVGGDYGYTF.